One and the same sample provided the 26 T cell receptor beta chains below, sequenced in a study of cytomegalovirus exposure and HLA in healthy donors. 60 Vbeta and 13 Jbeta primers were used in PCR. The method was immunoSEQ multiplex PCR; TCRdb's version includes in-frame clones alone and lacks a portion of them. The sample consists of under 150,000 clones, roughly four fifths of them appearing once. Input material: PBMCs. The receptors derive from a woman under 30 in good health and CMV-seronegative.

The chain couples TRBV13 to TRBJ2-1; D may be TRBD2 (5 bases). The CDR3 has 14 amino acids. Germline loops: CDR1 PRHDT, CDR2 FYEKMQ (reference sequence). Trimming stripped 4 bases from V and 7 bases from J, with 14 bases between. CDR3 DNA sequence: TGTGCCAGCAGCTCTCGACGGGATAGGAATGAGCAGTTCTTC. Protein sequence: CASSSRRDRNEQFF.

The chain is built from TRBV6-1 and TRBJ1-2; TRBD1 aligns across 7 bases. This CDR3 is 14 amino acids long. Germline V gene sequence: CDR1 MNHNS, CDR2 SASEGT. J was trimmed by 4 bases and V by 3 bases; bases with no gene match: 5. The CDR3 reads CASSDLRDSYGYTF. Written as DNA, the CDR3 is TGTGCCAGCAGTGACCTTCGGGACAGCTATGGCTACACCTTC.

This clone was observed a handful of times. The V gene is TRBV19, the J gene TRBJ1-4; no clear D. There are 13 residues in the CDR3. Trimming took 3 bases from V and 11 from J, leaving 13 bases between them. Germline CDR1 is LNHDA and CDR2 is SQIVND (reference sequence). CDR3 loop: CASSMSAPGKLFF. Written as DNA, the CDR3 is TGTGCCAGTAGTATGTCGGCCCCCGGGAAACTGTTTTTT.

The rearrangement joins TRBV25-1 to TRBJ2-6; 7 bases are a match to TRBD2. The V and J ends lost 4 bases and 4 bases, in that order; junction bases with no gene match: 4. This CDR3 contains 15 residues. Per germline, CDR1 MGHDK and CDR2 SYGVNS. Here the CDR3 DNA reads TGTGCCAGCAGTGGGGGGGGAACCGGGGCCAACGTCCTGACTTTC. Translating it yields CASSGGGTGANVLTF.

The rearrangement links TRBV27 to TRBJ1-4; 9 bases fit TRBD1. The CDR3 totals 15 residues. From germline, CDR1 is MNHEY and CDR2 SMNVEV (reference sequence). V lost 6 bases, J lost 11 bases, and 13 bases stayed unmatched. CDR3 protein: CASSPGWDRVGKLFF. The CDR3 DNA reads as TGTGCCAGCAGCCCCGGATGGGACAGGGTGGGGAAACTGTTTTTT.

The V gene is TRBV13, the J gene TRBJ1-6, with 8 bases lining up with TRBD1. Germline CDR1 reads PRHDT; CDR2 reads FYEKMQ (reference sequence). The CDR3 contains 14 residues. The V and J ends lost 2 bases and 9 bases, in that order; junction bases with no gene match: 3. The CDR3 is CASSLTGGGSPLHF. As DNA, the CDR3 is TGTGCCAGCAGCTTAACAGGGGGAGGTTCACCCCTCCACTTT.

V and J are TRBV9 and TRBJ1-6; 7 bases are a match to TRBD1. The CDR3 sequence is 14 residues long. Germline assignment: CDR1 SGDLS and CDR2 YYNGEE. J was trimmed by 9 bases and V by 3 bases; bases with no gene match: 6. CDR3 sequence: CASSETGSSSPLHF. The DNA for the CDR3 is TGTGCCAGCAGCGAGACAGGGTCGTCTTCACCCCTCCACTTT.

This clone was counted once. The V gene is TRBV6-1, the J gene TRBJ2-7; D might be TRBD2 (5 bases). V was clipped by 7 bases and J by 5 bases, with 9 bases between them. In germline, CDR1 is MNHNS, CDR2 SASEGT. The CDR3 loop spans 11 amino acids. The CDR3 protein is CASMRADEQYF. CDR3 sequence (DNA): TGTGCCAGCATGCGGGCAGACGAGCAGTACTTC.

The chain uses TRBV6-1 and TRBJ2-2; a possible D gene is TRBD1 (5 bases). There are 14 residues in the CDR3. The germline gives CDR1 MNHNS, CDR2 SASEGT. The ends were cut back, 4 bases at V and 5 bases at J, with 11 bases in the middle. CDR3 region: CASSGGPRTGELFF. The CDR3 DNA follows: TGTGCCAGCAGTGGGGGCCCCAGGACCGGGGAGCTGTTTTTT.

The rearrangement uses TRBV7-2 and TRBJ2-5, with D possibly matching TRBD2 (5 bases). CDR1 is SGHTA, CDR2 FQGNSA, per germline. Trimming shortened V by 2 bases and J by 7 bases, and 14 bases separated the two germline ends. The CDR3 is 14 amino acids. CDR3 sequence: CASSLSGSEGTQYF. CDR3 sequence (DNA): TGTGCCAGCAGCTTATCGGGTTCCGAGGGGACCCAGTACTTC.

The rearrangement uses TRBV5-1 and TRBJ1-1; D gene ambiguous. Germline V gives CDR1 SGHRS, CDR2 YFSETQ. Trimming shortened V by 4 bases and J by 5 bases, and 9 bases separated the two germline ends. The CDR3 has 12 residues. The CDR3 loop is CASSQTGTEAFF. CDR3 DNA sequence: TGCGCCAGCAGCCAGACGGGGACTGAAGCTTTCTTT.

This chain connects TRBV11-2 to TRBJ2-5; D uncertain. The CDR3 spans 12 residues. Germline values: CDR1 SGHAT, CDR2 FQNNGV. V was cut by 4 bases and J by 2 bases, with 5 bases left in between. The CDR3 sequence: CASSSEQETQYF. CDR3 sequence (DNA): TGTGCCAGCAGCTCCGAGCAAGAGACCCAGTACTTC. The full variable domain, rest sourced from reference TRBV11-2 and TRBJ2-5, is EAGVAQSPRYKIIEKRQSVAFWCNPISGHATLYWYQQILGQGPKLLIQFQNNGVVDDSQLPKDRFSAERLKGVDSTLKIQPAKLEDSAVYLCASSSEQETQYFGPGTRLLVL.

The chain carries TRBV10-2 and TRBJ1-3, with 9 nucleotides matching TRBD1. V lost 6 bases and J lost 1; bases outside the gene matches: 4. Germline CDR1 and CDR2: WSHSY and SAAADI. This CDR3 spans 15 amino acids. CDR3 sequence (DNA): TGCGCCAGCAGGGGGACAGGGACGTCTGGAAACACCATATATTTT. Encoded protein: CASRGTGTSGNTIYF.

This clone has just one count. This sequence joins TRBV11-2 and TRBJ1-2; D is unclear. Deletions cut 0 bases from V and 6 bases from J, with 14 bases between. Germline V gene lookup returns CDR1 SGHAT and CDR2 FQNNGV. The CDR3 covers 15 residues. The CDR3 sequence is CASSLDWGGRDGYTF. CDR3 coding DNA: TGTGCCAGCAGCTTAGATTGGGGAGGACGCGATGGCTACACCTTC.

There are a few counts of this clone. The chain joins TRBV23-1 to TRBJ1-6; 8 bases fit TRBD1. TRBV23-1 has ORF status, its function being uncertain. Trimming cost V 0 bases and J 8 bases; bases outside gene matches: 6. CDR3 size: 16 residues. The CDR3 loop is CASSQSTRGQDSPLHF. For the CDR3, the DNA is TGCGCCAGCAGTCAATCGACCAGGGGGCAGGATTCACCCCTCCACTTT.

V usage is TRBV2 and J usage is TRBJ1-2; D possibly corresponds to TRBD1 (6 bases). Germline V gives CDR1 SNHLY, CDR2 FYNNEI. The germline V and J ends were trimmed by 6 bases and 6 bases, with 20 bases remaining between them. The length of the CDR3 is 15 residues. CDR3 amino acids: CASRRKRQVEDGYTF. The CDR3 region has the DNA TGTGCCAGCAGACGTAAAAGACAGGTAGAAGATGGCTACACCTTC.

The V and J genes are TRBV6-4 and TRBJ1-4, with D uncertain. This CDR3 comprises 14 residues. Germline loops: CDR1 MRHNA, CDR2 SNTAGT. V dropped 4 bases and J dropped 0 bases, with 6 bases sitting between them. The CDR3 sequence is CASSAGTTNEKLFF. The DNA for the CDR3 is TGTGCCAGCAGTGCCGGGACAACTAATGAAAAACTGTTTTTT.

The sample holds a few counts of this clone. J is TRBJ2-7 and V is TRBV19, with D perhaps matching TRBD1 (6 bases). V lost 6 bases and J lost 2, with 11 bases in between. Germline lookup yields CDR1 LNHDA and CDR2 SQIVND (reference sequence). This CDR3 is 13 amino acids long. The CDR3 reads CASSPGQTYEQYF. The CDR3 nucleotides read TGTGCCAGTAGCCCCGGACAGACCTACGAGCAGTACTTC.

V usage is TRBV4-2 and J usage is TRBJ1-1; 8 bases are a match to TRBD1. CDR3 length equals 18 residues. Germline CDR1 LGHNA, CDR2 YNFKEQ. The J segment lost 5 bases and the V segment lost 4 bases, leaving 18 bases of the junction unmatched. This CDR3 reads CASSPRGRTGSLGTEAFF. CDR3 coding DNA: TGTGCCAGCAGCCCCAGGGGCAGGACAGGGTCCTTAGGGACTGAAGCTTTCTTT.

This clone was recorded only once. The gene calls are TRBV4-1 and TRBJ2-7; a possible D gene is TRBD1 (5 bases). V shed 0 bases and J shed 4 bases, with 13 bases lying between them. From germline, CDR1 is MGHRA and CDR2 YSYEKL. There are 15 residues in the CDR3. The CDR3 region is CASSQDGHGTYEQYF. CDR3 nucleotide sequence: TGCGCCAGCAGCCAAGATGGACACGGTACTTACGAGCAGTACTTC.

V usage is TRBV7-9 and J usage is TRBJ1-4, with 9 bases identical to TRBD1. Germline CDR1 SEHNR, CDR2 FQNEAQ (reference sequence). There are 15 residues in the CDR3. Trimming at V came to 1 base and at J to 8 bases, leaving 5 bases not matched to a gene. The CDR3 spells CASSLGDRVVEKLFF. CDR3 bases: TGTGCCAGCAGCTTAGGGGACAGGGTAGTGGAAAAACTGTTTTTT. Using reference TRBV7-9 and TRBJ1-4 for the parts outside the CDR3, the full variable domain is DTGVSQNPRHKITKRGQNVTFRCDPISEHNRLYWYRQTLGQGPEFLTYFQNEAQLEKSRLLSDRFSAERPKGSFSTLEIQRTEQGDSAMYLCASSLGDRVVEKLFFGSGTQLSVL.

The chain combines TRBV18 with TRBJ1-4; a weak D match, TRBD1 (5 bases). Germline assignment: CDR1 KGHSH and CDR2 LQKENI. Trimming pared 3 bases from V and 6 bases from J, leaving 8 bases between. The CDR3 has 13 residues. CDR3 region: CASSPGGDEKLFF. The CDR3 coding sequence is TGTGCCAGCTCACCCGGGGGGGATGAAAAACTGTTTTTT.

This clone was recorded once. V and J are TRBV5-1 and TRBJ2-2; 8 positions match TRBD1. Germline V gene data show CDR1 as SGHRS and CDR2 as YFSETQ. Trimming at V came to 2 bases and at J to 0 bases, leaving 3 bases not matched to a gene. The CDR3 is 16 amino acids. The CDR3 loop is CASSFYRGTNTGELFF. In nucleotides, the CDR3 is TGCGCCAGCAGCTTCTACAGGGGGACGAACACCGGGGAGCTGTTTTTT. The full variable domain, completed using reference TRBV5-1 and TRBJ2-2, is KAGVTQTPRYLIKTRGQQVTLSCSPISGHRSVSWYQQTPGQGLQFLFEYFSETQRNKGNFPGRFSGRQFSNSRSEMNVSTLELGDSALYLCASSFYRGTNTGELFFGEGSRLTVL.

This chain uses TRBV28 with TRBJ1-5, with no clear D. Trimming removed 9 bases from V and 3 bases from J, with 3 bases in between. CDR3 length: 10 residues. From germline, CDR1 is MDHEN and CDR2 SYDVKM. The CDR3 nucleotides are TGTGCCAGTCACAATCAGCCCCAGCATTTT. Translation gives CASHNQPQHF. The full variable domain, rest sourced from reference TRBV28 and TRBJ1-5, is DVKVTQSSRYLVKRTGEKVFLECVQDMDHENMFWYRQDPGLGLRLIYFSYDVKMKEKGDIPEGYSVSREKKERFSLILESASTNQTSMYLCASHNQPQHFGDGTRLSIL.

The V gene is TRBV28, the J gene TRBJ2-7, with 9 bases that match TRBD2. V dropped 6 bases and J dropped 0; count of bases not matched to a gene: 6. The CDR3 totals 15 residues. Per germline, CDR1 MDHEN and CDR2 SYDVKM. In DNA, the CDR3 is TGTGCCAGCAGCCCTGCGGGAGGGGGCTCCTACGAGCAGTACTTC. The encoded protein is CASSPAGGGSYEQYF.

This rearrangement joins TRBV19 to TRBJ2-7, with a possible D match to TRBD1 (7 bases). The CDR3 length is 14 residues. The V end was cut by 5 bases, the J end by 7 bases, with 18 bases between. The V gene's germline CDR1 is LNHDA and CDR2 SQIVND (reference sequence). The CDR3 DNA follows: TGTGCCAGTAGTCCAACCGACAGGGCGGGAGAGCAGTACTTC. The encoded protein is CASSPTDRAGEQYF.